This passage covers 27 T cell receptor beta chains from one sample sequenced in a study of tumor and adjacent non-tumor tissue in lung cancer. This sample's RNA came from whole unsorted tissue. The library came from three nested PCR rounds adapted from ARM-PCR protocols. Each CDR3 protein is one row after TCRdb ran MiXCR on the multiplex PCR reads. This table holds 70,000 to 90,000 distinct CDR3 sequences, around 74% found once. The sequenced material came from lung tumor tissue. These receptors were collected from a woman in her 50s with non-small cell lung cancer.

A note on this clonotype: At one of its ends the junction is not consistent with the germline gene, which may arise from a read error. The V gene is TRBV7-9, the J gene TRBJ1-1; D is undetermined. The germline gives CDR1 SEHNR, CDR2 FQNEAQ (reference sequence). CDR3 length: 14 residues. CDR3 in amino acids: CASSIRRDVSEAFF. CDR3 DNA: TGTGCCAGCAGCATCCGGCGGGATGTAAGTGAAGCTTTCTTC. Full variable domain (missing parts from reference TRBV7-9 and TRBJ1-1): DTGVSQNPRHKITKRGQNVTFRCDPISEHNRLYWYRQTLGQGPEFLTYFQNEAQLEKSRLLSDRFSAERPKGSFSTLEIQRTEQGDSAMYLCASSIRRDVSEAFFGQGTRLTVV.

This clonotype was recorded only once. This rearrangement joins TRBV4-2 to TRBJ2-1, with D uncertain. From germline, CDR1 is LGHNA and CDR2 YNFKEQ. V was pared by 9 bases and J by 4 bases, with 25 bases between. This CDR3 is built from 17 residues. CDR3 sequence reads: CASNQDFGITLYNEQFF. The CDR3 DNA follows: TGTGCCAGTAACCAAGATTTTGGGATCACCCTTTACAATGAGCAGTTCTTC.

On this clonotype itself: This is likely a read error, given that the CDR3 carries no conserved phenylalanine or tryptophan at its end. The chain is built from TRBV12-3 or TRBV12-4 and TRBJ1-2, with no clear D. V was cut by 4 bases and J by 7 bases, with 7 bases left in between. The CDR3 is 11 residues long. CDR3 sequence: CASSSVLGYTL. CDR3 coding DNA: TGTGCCAGCAGTTCAGTACTTGGCTACACCTTA.

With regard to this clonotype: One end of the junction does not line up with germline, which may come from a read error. CDR3 loop: CSVEELAGGNEQLF. The DNA for the CDR3 is TGCAGCGTTGAGGAATTAGCGGGAGGGAATGAGCAACTTTTC. The chain employs TRBV29-1 and TRBJ2-1; 11 bases fit TRBD2. CDR1 and CDR2 from the germline V gene are SQVTM and ANQGSEA. CDR3 size: 14 residues.

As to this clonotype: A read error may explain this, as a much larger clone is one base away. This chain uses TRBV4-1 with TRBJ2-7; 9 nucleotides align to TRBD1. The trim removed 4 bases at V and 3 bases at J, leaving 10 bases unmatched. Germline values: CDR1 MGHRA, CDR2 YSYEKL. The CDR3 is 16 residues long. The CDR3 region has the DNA TGCGCCAGCAGCCCCTTTTCCGGGACAGGGATCTACGAGCAGTACTTC. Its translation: CASSPFSGTGIYEQYF.

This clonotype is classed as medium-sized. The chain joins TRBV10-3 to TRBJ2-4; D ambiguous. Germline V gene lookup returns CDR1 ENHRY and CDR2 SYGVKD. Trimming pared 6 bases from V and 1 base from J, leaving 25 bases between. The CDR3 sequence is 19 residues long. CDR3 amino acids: CAIRTRRPPVHMAKNIQYF. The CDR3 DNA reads TGTGCCATCAGAACCCGACGGCCCCCTGTACATATGGCCAAAAACATTCAGTACTTC.

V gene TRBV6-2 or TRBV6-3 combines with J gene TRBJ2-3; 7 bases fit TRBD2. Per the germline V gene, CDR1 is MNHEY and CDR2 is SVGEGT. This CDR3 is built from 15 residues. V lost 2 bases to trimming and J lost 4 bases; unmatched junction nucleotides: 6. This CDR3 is CASSYEGRGADTQYF. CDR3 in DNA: TGTGCCAGCAGTTACGAGGGACGGGGGGCAGATACGCAGTATTTT.

The CDR3 DNA reads TGTGCCAGCAGTCCCCGCAAGGCCGAAGAGACCCAGTACTTC. Protein sequence: CASSPRKAEETQYF. The rearrangement uses TRBV12-3 or TRBV12-4 and TRBJ2-5; D remains unclear. This CDR3 has 14 residues. Trimming stripped 5 bases from V and 3 bases from J, with 13 bases between.

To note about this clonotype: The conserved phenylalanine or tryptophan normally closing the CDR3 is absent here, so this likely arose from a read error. The chain's CDR3 is CSLAASGRAETQYL. The CDR3 nucleotides read TGCAGCTTGGCGGCCAGCGGGAGAGCTGAGACCCAGTACTTA. J is TRBJ2-5 and V is TRBV29-1, with 8 nucleotides matching TRBD2. In germline, CDR1 is SQVTM, CDR2 ANQGSEA. Trimming took 8 bases from V and 5 from J; bases not matched to a gene: 13. This CDR3 comprises 14 residues.

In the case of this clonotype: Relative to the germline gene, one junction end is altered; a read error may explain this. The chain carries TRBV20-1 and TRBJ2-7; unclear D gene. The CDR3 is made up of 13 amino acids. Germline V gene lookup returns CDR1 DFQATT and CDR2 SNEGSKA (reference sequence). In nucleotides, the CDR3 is TGCAGTGTTAGAGATCTGAGAACCTACGAGCAGCACTTC. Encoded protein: CSVRDLRTYEQHF.

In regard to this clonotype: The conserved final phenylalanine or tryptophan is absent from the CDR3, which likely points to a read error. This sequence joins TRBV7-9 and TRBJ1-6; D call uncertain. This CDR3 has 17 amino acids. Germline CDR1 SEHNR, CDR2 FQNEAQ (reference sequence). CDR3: CVSSAGPSSSYNSPLHL. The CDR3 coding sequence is TGTGTCAGCAGCGCTGGACCGTCCAGCTCCTATAATTCACCCCTCCACCTT.

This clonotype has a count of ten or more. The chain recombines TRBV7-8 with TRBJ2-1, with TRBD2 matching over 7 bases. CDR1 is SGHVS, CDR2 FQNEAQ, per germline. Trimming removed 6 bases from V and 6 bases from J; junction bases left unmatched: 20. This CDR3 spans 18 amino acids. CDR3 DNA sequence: TGTGCCAGCAGTCCCAGTGCGGGGCTAGCGGTAGGGACCAATGAGCAGTTCTTC. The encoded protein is CASSPSAGLAVGTNEQFF.

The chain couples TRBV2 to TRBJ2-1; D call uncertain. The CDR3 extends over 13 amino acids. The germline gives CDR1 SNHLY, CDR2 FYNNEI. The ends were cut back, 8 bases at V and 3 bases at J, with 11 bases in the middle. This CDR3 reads CASERNNYNEQFF. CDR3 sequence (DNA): TGTGCCAGCGAGCGAAACAACTACAATGAGCAGTTCTTC.

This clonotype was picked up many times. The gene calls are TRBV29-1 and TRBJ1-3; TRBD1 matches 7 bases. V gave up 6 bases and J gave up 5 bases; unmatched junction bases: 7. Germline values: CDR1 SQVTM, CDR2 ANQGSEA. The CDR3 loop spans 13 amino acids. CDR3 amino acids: CSVGQEERNTIYF. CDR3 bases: TGCAGCGTCGGACAGGAGGAAAGAAACACCATATATTTT.

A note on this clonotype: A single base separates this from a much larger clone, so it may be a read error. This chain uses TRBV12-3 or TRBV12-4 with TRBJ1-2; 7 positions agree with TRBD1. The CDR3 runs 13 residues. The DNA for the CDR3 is TGTGCCAACAGTCCGAGGGACAGCGATGGCTACACCTTC. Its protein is CANSPRDSDGYTF.

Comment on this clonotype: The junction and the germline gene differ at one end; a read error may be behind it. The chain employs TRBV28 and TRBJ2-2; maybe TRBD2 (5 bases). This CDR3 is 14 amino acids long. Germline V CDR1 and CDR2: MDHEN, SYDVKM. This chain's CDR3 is CASSGPDATGELSF. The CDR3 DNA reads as TGTGCCAGCAGTGGACCGGACGCTACCGGGGAACTGTCTTTT.

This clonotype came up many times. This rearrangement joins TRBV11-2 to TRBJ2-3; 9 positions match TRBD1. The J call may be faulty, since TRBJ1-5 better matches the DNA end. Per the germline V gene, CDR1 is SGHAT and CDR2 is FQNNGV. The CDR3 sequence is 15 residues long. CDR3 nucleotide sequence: TGTGCCAGCAGCTTACCCGGACAGGGGCCGGATACGCAGCATTTT. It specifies CASSLPGQGPDTQHF.

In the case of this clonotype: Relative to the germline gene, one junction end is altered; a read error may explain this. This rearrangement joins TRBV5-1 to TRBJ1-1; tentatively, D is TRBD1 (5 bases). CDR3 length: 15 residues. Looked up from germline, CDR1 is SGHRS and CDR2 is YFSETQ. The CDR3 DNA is TGCGCCAGCAGCTCGCAGGGTTCGCGGACAACTGAAGCTTACTTT. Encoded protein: CASSSQGSRTTEAYF.

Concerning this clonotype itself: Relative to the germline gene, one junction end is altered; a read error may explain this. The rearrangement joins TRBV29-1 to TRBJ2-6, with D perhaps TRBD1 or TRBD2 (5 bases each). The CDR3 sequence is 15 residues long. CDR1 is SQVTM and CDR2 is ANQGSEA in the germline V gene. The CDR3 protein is CSVGTYSSGANILTF. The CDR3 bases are TGCAGCGTGGGGACCTACTCCTCTGGGGCCAACATCCTGACTTTC.

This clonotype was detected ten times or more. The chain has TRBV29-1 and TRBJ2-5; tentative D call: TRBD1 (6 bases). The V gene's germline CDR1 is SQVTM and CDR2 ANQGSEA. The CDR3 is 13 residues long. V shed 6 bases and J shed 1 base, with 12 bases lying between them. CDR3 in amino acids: CSVGRTAQETQYF. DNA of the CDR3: TGCAGCGTGGGAAGGACAGCCCAAGAGACCCAGTACTTC.

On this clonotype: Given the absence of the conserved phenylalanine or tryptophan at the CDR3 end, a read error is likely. CDR3 sequence reads: CASSLAISELGSYEQYL. The CDR3 DNA reads TGTGCCAGCAGCTTGGCCATCTCGGAACTGGGCTCCTACGAGCAGTACTTA. The chain employs TRBV5-5 and TRBJ2-7, with no clear D. Trimming left V 0 bases short and J 0 bases short, with 16 bases between. Germline values: CDR1 SGHKS, CDR2 YYEKEE (reference sequence). The CDR3 is 17 residues long.

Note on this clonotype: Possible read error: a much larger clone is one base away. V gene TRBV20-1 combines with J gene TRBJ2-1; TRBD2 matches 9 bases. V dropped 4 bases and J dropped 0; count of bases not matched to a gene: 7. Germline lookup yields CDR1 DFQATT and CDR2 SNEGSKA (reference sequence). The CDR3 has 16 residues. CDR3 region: CSATGTSRTSYNEQFF. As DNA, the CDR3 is TGCAGTGCTACCGGGACTAGCAGGACCTCCTACAATGAGCAGTTCTTC.

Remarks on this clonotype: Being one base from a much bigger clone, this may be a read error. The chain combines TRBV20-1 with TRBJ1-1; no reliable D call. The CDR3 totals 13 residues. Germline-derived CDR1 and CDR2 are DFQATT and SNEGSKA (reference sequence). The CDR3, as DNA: TGCAATGCTACCTCTCGGGGGAACACTGAAGCTTTCTTT. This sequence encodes CNATSRGNTEAFF.

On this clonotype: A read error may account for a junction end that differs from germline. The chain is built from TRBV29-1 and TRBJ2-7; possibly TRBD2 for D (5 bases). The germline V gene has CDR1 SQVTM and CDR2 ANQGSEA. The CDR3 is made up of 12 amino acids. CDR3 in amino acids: CSVEAQSYEWYF. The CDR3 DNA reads TGTAGCGTGGAGGCGCAGAGCTACGAGTGGTACTTC.

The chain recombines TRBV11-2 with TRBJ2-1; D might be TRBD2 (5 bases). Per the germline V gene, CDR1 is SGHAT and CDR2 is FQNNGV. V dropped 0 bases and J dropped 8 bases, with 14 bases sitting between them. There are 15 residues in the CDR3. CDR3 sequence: CASSLEYDGNHEQFF. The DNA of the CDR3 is TGTGCCAGCAGCTTAGAATATGACGGGAATCATGAGCAGTTCTTC.

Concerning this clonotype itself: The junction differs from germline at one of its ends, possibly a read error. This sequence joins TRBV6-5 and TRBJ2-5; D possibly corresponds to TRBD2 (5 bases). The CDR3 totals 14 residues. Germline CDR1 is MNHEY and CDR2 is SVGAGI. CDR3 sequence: CASSYSTGQETQYF. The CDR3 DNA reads TGTGCCAGCAGCTACTCGACGGGGCAAGAGACCCAGTACTTC.

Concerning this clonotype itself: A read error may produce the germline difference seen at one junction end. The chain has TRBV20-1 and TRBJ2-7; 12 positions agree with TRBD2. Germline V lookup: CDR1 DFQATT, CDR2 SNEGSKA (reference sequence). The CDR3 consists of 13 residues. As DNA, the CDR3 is TGCAGCTTTCTAGCGGGAGGGGACTACGAGCGGTACTTC. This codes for CSFLAGGDYERYF.